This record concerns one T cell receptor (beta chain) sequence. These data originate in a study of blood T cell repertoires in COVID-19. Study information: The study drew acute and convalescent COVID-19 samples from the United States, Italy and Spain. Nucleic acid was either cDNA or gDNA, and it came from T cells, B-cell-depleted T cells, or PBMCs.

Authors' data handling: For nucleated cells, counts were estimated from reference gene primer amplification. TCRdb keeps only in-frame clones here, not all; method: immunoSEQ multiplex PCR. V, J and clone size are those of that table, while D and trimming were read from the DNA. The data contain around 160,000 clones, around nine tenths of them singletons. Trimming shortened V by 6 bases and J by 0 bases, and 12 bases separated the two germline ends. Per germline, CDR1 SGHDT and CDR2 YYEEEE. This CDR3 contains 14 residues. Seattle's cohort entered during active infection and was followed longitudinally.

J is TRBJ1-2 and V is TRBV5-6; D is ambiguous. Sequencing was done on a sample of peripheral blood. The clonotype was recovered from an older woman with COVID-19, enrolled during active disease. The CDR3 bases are TGTGCCAGCACCCCTAGGATATCTAACTATGGCTACACCTTC. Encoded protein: CASTPRISNYGYTF.